This T cell receptor beta chain is drawn from a study of vaccination effects on CD4 cells after COVID-19. With respect to this clone: Its antigen is undetermined.

Using viral peptide pools, the ViraFEST assay grew out antigen-specific CD4+ T cells prior to sequencing. The authors isolated CD4+ T cells after around 11 days of culture. Everyone in the study got two shots of either the BNT162b2 or mRNA-1273 vaccine. This table comes from immunoSEQ multiplex PCR, and its TCRdb copy is limited to in-frame clones, with some not included. The table shows 25,000 or so clones, with less than 75% occurring only once. The clonotype originates from a human donor who received a COVID-19 vaccine. The sample here was CD4+ T cells from PBMCs cultured with SARS-CoV-2 spike peptides, taken after COVID-19 vaccination.

CDR3 bases: TGTGCCAGCAGCCATCCGGGACAGGGGACCACTGAAGCTTTCTTT. Translating it yields CASSHPGQGTTEAFF. The rearrangement joins TRBV3-1 (or the pseudogene TRBV3-2) to TRBJ1-1, with 10 bases fitting TRBD1. The V and J ends lost 3 bases and 4 bases, in that order; junction bases with no gene match: 5. Germline assignment: CDR1 LGHDT and CDR2 YNNKEL (reference sequence). CDR3 size: 15 residues.